One and the same sample provided the 12 T cell receptor beta chains below, sequenced in a study of molecular identifiers for immune sequencing clone quantification. Each CDR3 protein is one row after TCRdb ran MiXCR on the PCR reads. This table holds over 550,000 distinct CDR3 sequences, around 25% found once. What was sequenced was naive CD8+ T cells from blood, with Jurkat cell RNA spiked in. As for subset: FACS-sorted CD8+CD4-CCR7+CD45RA+ naive T cells. Source of these receptors: a human donor in good health. Some libraries in this study had Jurkat cell RNA spiked in.

This clonotype was counted at least ten times. The chain recombines TRBV6-6 with TRBJ1-5; D not resolved. The CDR3 runs to 14 residues. Germline loops: CDR1 MNHNY, CDR2 SVGAGI (reference sequence). The V and J ends lost 2 bases and 5 bases respectively, with 10 bases between them. CDR3 in DNA: TGTGCCAGCAGTTACGAGGGCCTATATCAGCCCCAGCATTTT. It yields the protein CASSYEGLYQPQHF.

With regard to this clonotype: A much more abundant neighbour one base away suggests this may be a read error. The chain links TRBV25-1 to TRBJ2-1; perhaps TRBD2 as D (6 bases). The CDR3 runs 14 residues. V lost 10 bases, J lost 0 bases, and 13 bases lay in between. Germline CDR1 MGHDK, CDR2 SYGVNS. The CDR3: CATTDYGSYNEQFF. The CDR3 DNA follows: TGTGCCACCACGGACTATGGCTCCTACAATGAGCAGTTCTTC.

This clonotype was seen ten or more times. The genes are TRBV9 and TRBJ2-3, with TRBD2 matching over 16 bases. With V trimmed by 1 base and J by 2 bases, 16 bases remained unmatched. Per germline, CDR1 SGDLS and CDR2 YYNGEE. This CDR3 region has 22 residues. CDR3 region: CASSVPFPGLAGGPSYTDTQYF. The CDR3 DNA sequence: TGTGCCAGCAGCGTACCGTTCCCGGGACTAGCGGGAGGGCCCTCTTACACAGATACGCAGTATTTT.

This clonotype was observed many times. V gene TRBV7-9 combines with J gene TRBJ2-7; TRBD1 is a possible D gene (6 bases). The V and J ends lost 4 bases and 5 bases respectively, with 18 bases between them. The germline CDR1 and CDR2 sequences are SEHNR and FQNEAQ (reference sequence). This CDR3 has 15 residues. The CDR3 coding sequence is TGTGCCAGCAGCTCGGTCCGAACAGGGTTGGACGAGCAGTACTTC. It yields the protein CASSSVRTGLDEQYF.

This clonotype was seen a handful of times. The rearrangement links TRBV7-6 to TRBJ2-2, with 9 bases that match TRBD1. Unmatched junction bases numbered 8, after V lost 2 bases and J lost 4 bases. In germline, CDR1 is SGHVS, CDR2 FNYEAQ. The CDR3 totals 17 residues. The CDR3 sequence is CASSLTGGSSSTGELFF. DNA of the CDR3: TGTGCCAGCAGCTTAACAGGGGGCTCCTCGAGCACCGGGGAGCTGTTTTTT.

The chain is built from TRBV5-5 and TRBJ2-7, with TRBD1 matching 7 bases. Germline loops: CDR1 SGHKS, CDR2 YYEKEE (reference sequence). The CDR3 has 15 residues. V was clipped by 0 bases and J by 1 base; unmatched bases: 4. The CDR3 nucleotides are TGTGCCAGCAGCTTGGGGGGGACAGCATCCTACGAGCAGTACTTC. Protein product: CASSLGGTASYEQYF.

A note on this clonotype: This is likely a read error, given that the CDR3 carries no conserved phenylalanine or tryptophan at its end. The chain recombines TRBV12-3 or TRBV12-4 with TRBJ1-4; 9 nucleotides match TRBD1. CDR3 length equals 16 residues. V was clipped by 6 bases and J by 2 bases; unmatched bases: 7. Here the CDR3 reads CASRQTGGPTNEKLFS. The CDR3 DNA reads TGTGCCAGCAGGCAAACAGGGGGCCCGACTAATGAAAAACTGTTTTCT.

The chain recombines TRBV4-1 with TRBJ2-1; 7 nucleotides align to TRBD2. Losses at the gene ends were 2 bases for V and 12 bases for J; bases not matched to a gene: 10. The germline CDR1 and CDR2 sequences are MGHRA and YSYEKL. The CDR3 has 14 amino acids. CDR3 residues: CASSQSPGRDAQFF. CDR3 sequence (DNA): TGCGCCAGCAGCCAAAGTCCGGGGAGGGATGCGCAGTTCTTC.

This clonotype was detected many times. The chain combines TRBV27 with TRBJ2-3; D gene unclear. This CDR3 contains 12 residues. The V gene's germline CDR1 is MNHEY and CDR2 SMNVEV (reference sequence). Trimming took 6 bases from V and 4 from J, leaving 8 bases between them. The CDR3 reads CASRGLSDTQYF. The CDR3 DNA sequence: TGTGCCAGCAGGGGCCTTTCAGATACGCAGTATTTT.

This chain links TRBV27 with TRBJ2-7, with TRBD1 identical over 8 bases. Trimming removed 0 bases from V and 3 bases from J; junction bases left unmatched: 7. The CDR3 has 16 residues. Germline CDR1 reads MNHEY; CDR2 reads SMNVEV (reference sequence). The CDR3 sequence is CASSLSRTGFGYEQYF. In DNA form, the CDR3 reads TGTGCCAGCAGTTTATCAAGGACAGGGTTTGGCTACGAGCAGTACTTC.

This clonotype was seen a few times. The chain combines TRBV6-5 with TRBJ2-7; 9 bases agree with TRBD1. CDR1 and CDR2 from the germline V gene are MNHEY and SVGAGI. Trimming removed 11 bases from V and 3 bases from J; junction bases left unmatched: 14. The CDR3 extends over 15 amino acids. The CDR3 region has the DNA TGTGCCGGCACCGTTTGGTCGGGACAGGGCTACGAGCAGTACTTC. It encodes CAGTVWSGQGYEQYF.

This clonotype was counted a few times. The J gene is TRBJ2-2, the V gene TRBV12-3 or TRBV12-4; D ambiguous. V was cut by 3 bases and J by 1 base, with 21 bases left in between. The CDR3 consists of 19 residues. CDR3 region: CASSFRGQVTGKNTGELFF. The CDR3 coding sequence is TGTGCCAGCAGTTTCAGAGGCCAGGTTACCGGAAAGAACACCGGGGAGCTGTTTTTT.